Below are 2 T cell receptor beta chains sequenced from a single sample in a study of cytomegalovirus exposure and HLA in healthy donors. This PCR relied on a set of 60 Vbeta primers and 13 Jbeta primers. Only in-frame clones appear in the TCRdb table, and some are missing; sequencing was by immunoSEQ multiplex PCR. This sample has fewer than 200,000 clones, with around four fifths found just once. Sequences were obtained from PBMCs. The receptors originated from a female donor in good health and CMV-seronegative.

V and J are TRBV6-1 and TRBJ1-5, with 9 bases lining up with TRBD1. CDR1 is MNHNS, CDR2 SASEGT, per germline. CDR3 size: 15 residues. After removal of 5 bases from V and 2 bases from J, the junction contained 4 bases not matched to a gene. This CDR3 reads CASSKGQGGNQPQHF. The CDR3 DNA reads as TGTGCCAGCAGTAAGGGACAGGGAGGCAATCAGCCCCAGCATTTT.

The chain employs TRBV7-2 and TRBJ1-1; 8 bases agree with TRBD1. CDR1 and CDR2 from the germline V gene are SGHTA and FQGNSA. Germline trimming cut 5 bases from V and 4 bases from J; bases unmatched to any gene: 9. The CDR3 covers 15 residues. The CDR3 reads CASSPWTGKATEAFF. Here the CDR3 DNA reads TGTGCCAGCAGCCCGTGGACAGGGAAGGCCACTGAAGCTTTCTTT.